This note documents a single T cell receptor beta chain sequence. Its antigen remains unknown. It was with 60 Vbeta and 13 Jbeta primers that the PCR ran. Measured with immunoSEQ multiplex PCR; TCRdb has only the in-frame clones, and not every one. Counted here are about 190,000 clones, more than 75% occurring once; the ten biggest clones make up approximately 2.9%. V was trimmed by 0 bases and J by 7 bases, leaving 10 bases between them. Germline V CDR1 and CDR2: SGHTS, YDEGEE. The CDR3 sequence is 13 residues long. This sample stems from a study of cytomegalovirus exposure and HLA in healthy donors. Whole-study findings and limits: TCR beta V segments were, for the most part, productive about 87% or about 30% of the time in an earlier analysis. Researchers reported in a later analysis that common viral pathogens appeared linked to several top clusters. Cytomegalovirus status was reportedly diagnosed by the classifier with high sensitivity and specificity. Researchers reported in a later analysis that a missense DCLRE1C variant was tied to TCR beta V- and J-gene trimming.

The chain joins TRBV5-8 to TRBJ2-5; maybe TRBD1 (6 bases). Sequencing was carried out using PBMCs. The receptor was derived from a woman aged 45 to 65 in good health and CMV-seropositive. CDR3 amino acids: CASSLGGLGTQYF. Written as DNA, the CDR3 is TGTGCCAGCAGCTTGGGGGGGCTGGGGACCCAGTACTTC. The entire variable domain, with the rest obtained from reference TRBV5-8 and TRBJ2-5, is as follows: EAGVTQSPTHLIKTRGQQATLRCSPISGHTSVYWYQQALGLGLQFLLWYDEGEERNRGNFPPRFSGRQFPNYSSELNVNALELEDSALYLCASSLGGLGTQYFGPGTRLLVL.